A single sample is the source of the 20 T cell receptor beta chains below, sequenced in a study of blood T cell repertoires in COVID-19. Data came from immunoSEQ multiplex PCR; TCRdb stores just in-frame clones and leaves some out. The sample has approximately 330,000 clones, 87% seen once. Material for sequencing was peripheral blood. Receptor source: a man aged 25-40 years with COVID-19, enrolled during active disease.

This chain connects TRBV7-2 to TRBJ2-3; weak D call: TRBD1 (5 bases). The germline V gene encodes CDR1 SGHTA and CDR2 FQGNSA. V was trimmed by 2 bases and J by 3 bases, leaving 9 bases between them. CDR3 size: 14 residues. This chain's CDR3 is CASSLNRITDTQYF. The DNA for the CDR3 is TGTGCCAGCAGCTTAAACAGGATTACAGATACGCAGTATTTT.

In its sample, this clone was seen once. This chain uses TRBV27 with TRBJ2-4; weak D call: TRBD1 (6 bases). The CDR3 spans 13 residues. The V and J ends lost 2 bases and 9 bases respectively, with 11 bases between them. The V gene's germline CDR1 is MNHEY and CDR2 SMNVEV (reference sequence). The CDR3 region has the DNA TGTGCCAGCAGTTTAGCCGACAGGATCATTCAGTACTTC. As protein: CASSLADRIIQYF.

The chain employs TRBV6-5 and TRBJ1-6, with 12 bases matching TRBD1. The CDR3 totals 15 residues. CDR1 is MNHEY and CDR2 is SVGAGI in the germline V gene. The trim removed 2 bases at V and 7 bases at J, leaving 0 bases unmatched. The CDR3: CASSYGTGGNSPLHF. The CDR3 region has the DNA TGTGCCAGCAGTTACGGGACAGGGGGCAATTCACCCCTCCACTTT.

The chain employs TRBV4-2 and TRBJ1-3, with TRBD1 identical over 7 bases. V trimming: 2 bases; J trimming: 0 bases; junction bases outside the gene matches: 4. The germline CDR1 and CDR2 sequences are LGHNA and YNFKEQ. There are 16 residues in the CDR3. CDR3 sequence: CASSQRDSVSGNTIYF. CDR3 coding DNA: TGTGCCAGCAGCCAAAGGGACAGCGTCTCTGGAAACACCATATATTTT.

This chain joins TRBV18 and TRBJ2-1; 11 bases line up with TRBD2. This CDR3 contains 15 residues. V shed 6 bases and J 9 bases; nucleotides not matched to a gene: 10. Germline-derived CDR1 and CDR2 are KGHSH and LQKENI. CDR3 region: CASSPRLAGSSEQFF. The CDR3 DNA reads TGTGCCAGCTCCCCCCGACTAGCGGGATCGAGTGAGCAGTTCTTC.

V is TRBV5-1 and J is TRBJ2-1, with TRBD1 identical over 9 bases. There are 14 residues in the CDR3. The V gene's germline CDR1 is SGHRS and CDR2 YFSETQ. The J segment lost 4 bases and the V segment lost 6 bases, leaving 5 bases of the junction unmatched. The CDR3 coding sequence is TGCGCCAGCAAGGACAGGGGAGGGTACAATGAGCAGTTCTTC. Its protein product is CASKDRGGYNEQFF.

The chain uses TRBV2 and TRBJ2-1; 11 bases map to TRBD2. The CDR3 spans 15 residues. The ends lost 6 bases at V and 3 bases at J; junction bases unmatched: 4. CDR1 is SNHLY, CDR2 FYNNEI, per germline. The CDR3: CASRQTSGVYNEQFF. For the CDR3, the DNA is TGTGCCAGCAGACAGACTAGCGGGGTCTACAATGAGCAGTTCTTC.

CDR3 nucleotides: TGTGCCAGTAGTCGAGCCCTGTCGTATGAGCAGTTCTTC. Its translation: CASSRALSYEQFF. The chain employs TRBV19 and TRBJ2-1; no clear D. Germline V gene lookup returns CDR1 LNHDA and CDR2 SQIVND (reference sequence). The CDR3 is made up of 13 amino acids. Trimming stripped 5 bases from V and 8 bases from J, with 13 bases between.

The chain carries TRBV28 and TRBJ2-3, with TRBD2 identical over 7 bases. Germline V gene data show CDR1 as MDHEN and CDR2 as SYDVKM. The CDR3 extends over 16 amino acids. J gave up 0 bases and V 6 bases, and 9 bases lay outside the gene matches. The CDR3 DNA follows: TGTGCCAGCAGCATGCCGGGACTAACTAGCACAGATACGCAGTATTTT. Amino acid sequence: CASSMPGLTSTDTQYF.

In nucleotides, the CDR3 is TGTGCCAGCAGTAGAATAACAGGAGATACGCAGTATTTT. Protein sequence: CASSRITGDTQYF. The chain uses TRBV25-1 and TRBJ2-3, with D possibly being TRBD1 (5 bases). The CDR3 runs 13 residues. Germline V CDR1 and CDR2: MGHDK, SYGVNS. V was cut by 5 bases and J by 5 bases, with 11 bases left in between.

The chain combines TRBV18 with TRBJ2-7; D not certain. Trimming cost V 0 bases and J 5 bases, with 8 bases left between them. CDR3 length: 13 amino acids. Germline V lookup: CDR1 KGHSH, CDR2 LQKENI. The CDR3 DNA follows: TGTGCCAGCTCACCACCGGTCCTACACGAGCAGTACTTC. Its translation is CASSPPVLHEQYF.

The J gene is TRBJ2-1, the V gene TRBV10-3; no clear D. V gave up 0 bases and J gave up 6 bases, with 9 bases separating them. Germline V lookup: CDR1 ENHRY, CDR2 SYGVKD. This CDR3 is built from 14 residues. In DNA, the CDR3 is TGTGCCATCAGTGAGTCTACAGATATCAATGAGCAGTTCTTC. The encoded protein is CAISESTDINEQFF.

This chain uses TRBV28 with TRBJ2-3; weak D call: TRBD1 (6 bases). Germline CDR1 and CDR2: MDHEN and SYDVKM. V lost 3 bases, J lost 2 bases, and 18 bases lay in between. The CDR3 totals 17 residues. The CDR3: CASSLLSTGPPTDTQYF. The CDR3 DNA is TGTGCCAGCAGTTTGTTGTCGACAGGACCACCCACAGATACGCAGTATTTT.

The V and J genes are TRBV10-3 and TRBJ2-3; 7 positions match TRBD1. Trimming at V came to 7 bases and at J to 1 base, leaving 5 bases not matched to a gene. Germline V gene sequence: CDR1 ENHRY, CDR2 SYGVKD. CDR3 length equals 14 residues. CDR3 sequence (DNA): TGTGCCATCACCCCGGGACAGCGCACAGATACGCAGTATTTT. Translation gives CAITPGQRTDTQYF.

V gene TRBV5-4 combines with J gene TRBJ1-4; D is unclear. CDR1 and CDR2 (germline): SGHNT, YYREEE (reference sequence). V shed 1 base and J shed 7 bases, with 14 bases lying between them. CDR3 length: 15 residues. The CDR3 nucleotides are TGTGCCAGCAGCTTGCGGAACTCCCGGAGTGAAAAACTGTTTTTT. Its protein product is CASSLRNSRSEKLFF.

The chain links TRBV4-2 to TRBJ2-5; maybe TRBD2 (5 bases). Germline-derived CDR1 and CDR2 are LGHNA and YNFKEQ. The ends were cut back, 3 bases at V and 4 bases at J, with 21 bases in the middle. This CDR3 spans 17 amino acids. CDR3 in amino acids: CASSQDSLPGRGETQYF. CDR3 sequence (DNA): TGTGCCAGCAGCCAGGACTCCCTCCCTGGGAGAGGAGAGACCCAGTACTTC.

CDR3 DNA: TGTGCCAGCAGCAAACAGGGTGGGTCACCCCTCCACTTT. This translates into CASSKQGGSPLHF. The rearrangement uses TRBV3-1 (or the pseudogene TRBV3-2) and TRBJ1-6, with a tentative D call TRBD1 (6 bases). CDR3 length: 13 amino acids. From germline, CDR1 is LGHDT and CDR2 YNNKEL (reference sequence). Trimming shortened V by 5 bases and J by 10 bases, and 12 bases separated the two germline ends.

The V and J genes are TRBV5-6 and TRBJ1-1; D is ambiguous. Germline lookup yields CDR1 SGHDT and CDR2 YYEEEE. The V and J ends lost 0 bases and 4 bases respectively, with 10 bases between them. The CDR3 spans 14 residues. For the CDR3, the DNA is TGTGCCAGCAGCTTGGCTCTGGCGGGCACTGAAGCTTTCTTT. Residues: CASSLALAGTEAFF.

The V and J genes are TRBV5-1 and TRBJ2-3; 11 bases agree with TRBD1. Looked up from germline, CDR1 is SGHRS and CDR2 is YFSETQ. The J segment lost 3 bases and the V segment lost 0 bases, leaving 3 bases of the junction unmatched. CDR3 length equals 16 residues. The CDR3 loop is CASSLAGTGGTDTQYF. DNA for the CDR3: TGCGCCAGCAGCTTGGCCGGGACAGGGGGTACAGATACGCAGTATTTT.

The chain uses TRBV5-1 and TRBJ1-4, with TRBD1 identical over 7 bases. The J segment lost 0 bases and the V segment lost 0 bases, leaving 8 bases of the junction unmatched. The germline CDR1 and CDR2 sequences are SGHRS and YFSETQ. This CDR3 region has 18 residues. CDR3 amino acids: CASSLARTGTATNEKLFF. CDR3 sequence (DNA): TGCGCCAGCAGCTTGGCCAGGACAGGTACCGCAACTAATGAAAAACTGTTTTTT.